The clone carrying this T cell receptor (beta chain) has ten or more counts. As yet, its antigen is unknown. The CDR3 is made up of 13 amino acids. V was cut by 4 bases and J by 8 bases, with 14 bases left in between. Germline V gives CDR1 LGHDT, CDR2 YNNKEL (reference sequence). This sample was taken from a study of neurological immune-mediated disorders. The wider study: There were approximately 35 multiple sclerosis patients. Of these, approximately 30 had relapsing-remitting MS and 3 had secondary progressive MS.

Using its own MiXCR run on the 5' RACE reads, TCRdb lists one record per CDR3 protein. The sample lists some 41,000 distinct CDR3 sequences, 2.5% occurring once. Study-wide results and caveats: Among expanded clones, no CDR3 amino acid sequences were shared across subjects, a pattern suggesting private repertoires in all groups. When the repertoires were sorted by phylogenetic grouping, those of 18 of 34 multiple sclerosis patients ended up in one related-CDR3 cluster, a possible signature.

The sequencing input was PBMCs. The rearrangement joins TRBV3-1 to TRBJ1-2; possibly TRBD1 for D (6 bases). The clonotype was recovered from a man aged 25-45 years with multiple sclerosis. CDR3 sequence: CASSPGGAGGYTF. In nucleotides, the CDR3 is TGTGCCAGCAGCCCCGGGGGGGCCGGAGGCTACACCTTC.